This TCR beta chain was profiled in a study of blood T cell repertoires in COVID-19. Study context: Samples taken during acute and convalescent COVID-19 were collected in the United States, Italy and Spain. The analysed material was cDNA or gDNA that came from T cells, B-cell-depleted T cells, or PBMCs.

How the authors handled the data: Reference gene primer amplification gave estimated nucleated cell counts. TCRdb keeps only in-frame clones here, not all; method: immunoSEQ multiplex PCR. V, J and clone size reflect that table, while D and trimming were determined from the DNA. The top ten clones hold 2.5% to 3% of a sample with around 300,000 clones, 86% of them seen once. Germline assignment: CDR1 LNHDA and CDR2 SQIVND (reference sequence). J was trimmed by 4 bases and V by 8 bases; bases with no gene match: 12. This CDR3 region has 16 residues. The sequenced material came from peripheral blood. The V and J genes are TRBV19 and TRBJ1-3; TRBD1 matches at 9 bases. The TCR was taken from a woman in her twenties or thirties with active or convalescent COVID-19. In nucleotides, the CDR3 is TGTGCCAGTGCCCGCATCGATGGGACAGGGGGAAACACCATATATTTT. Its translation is CASARIDGTGGNTIYF.